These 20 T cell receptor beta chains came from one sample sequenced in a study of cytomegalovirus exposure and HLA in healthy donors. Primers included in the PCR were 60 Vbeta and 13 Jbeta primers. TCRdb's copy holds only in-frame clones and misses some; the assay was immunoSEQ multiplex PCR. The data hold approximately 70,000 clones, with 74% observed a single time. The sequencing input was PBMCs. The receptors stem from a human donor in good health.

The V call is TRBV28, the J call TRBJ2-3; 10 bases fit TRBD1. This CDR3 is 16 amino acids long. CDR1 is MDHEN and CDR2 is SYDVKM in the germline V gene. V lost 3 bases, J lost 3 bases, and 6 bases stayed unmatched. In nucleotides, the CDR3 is TGTGCCAGCAGTTTCTGGGGACAGGGGAGGACAGATACGCAGTATTTT. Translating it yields CASSFWGQGRTDTQYF.

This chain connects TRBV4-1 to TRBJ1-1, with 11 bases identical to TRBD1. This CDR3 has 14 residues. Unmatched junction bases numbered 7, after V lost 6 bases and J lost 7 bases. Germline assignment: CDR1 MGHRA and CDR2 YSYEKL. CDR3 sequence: CASSRDRGDSEAFF. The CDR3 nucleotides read TGCGCCAGCAGTCGGGACAGGGGGGACAGTGAAGCTTTCTTT.

CDR3 region: CASSSPGSGRAYTGELFF. The CDR3 bases are TGTGCCAGCAGCTCCCCTGGGAGCGGGAGGGCGTACACCGGGGAGCTGTTTTTT. The chain couples TRBV13 to TRBJ2-2; 10 nucleotides match TRBD2. Germline-derived CDR1 and CDR2 are PRHDT and FYEKMQ (reference sequence). V was clipped by 4 bases and J by 3 bases; unmatched bases: 11. The CDR3 sequence is 18 residues long.

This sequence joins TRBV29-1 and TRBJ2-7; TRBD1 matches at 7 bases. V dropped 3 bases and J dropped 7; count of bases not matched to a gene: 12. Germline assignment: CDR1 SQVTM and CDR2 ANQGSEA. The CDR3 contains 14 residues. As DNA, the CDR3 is TGCAGCGTTGACGTAATGGGCCAGGGGGAAGAGCAGTACTTC. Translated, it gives CSVDVMGQGEEQYF.

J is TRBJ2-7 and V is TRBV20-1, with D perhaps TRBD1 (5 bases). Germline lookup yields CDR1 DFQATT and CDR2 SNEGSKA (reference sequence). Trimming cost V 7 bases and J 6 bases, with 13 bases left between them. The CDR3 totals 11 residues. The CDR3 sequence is CSVNRLREQYF. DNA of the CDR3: TGCAGTGTGAACAGGCTCCGCGAGCAGTACTTC.

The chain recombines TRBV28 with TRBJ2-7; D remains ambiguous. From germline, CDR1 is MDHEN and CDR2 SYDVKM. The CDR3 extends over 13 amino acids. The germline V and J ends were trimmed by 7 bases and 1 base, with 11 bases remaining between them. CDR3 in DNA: TGTGCCAGCACCCTCGAAGCTTCCTACGAGCAGTACTTC. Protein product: CASTLEASYEQYF.

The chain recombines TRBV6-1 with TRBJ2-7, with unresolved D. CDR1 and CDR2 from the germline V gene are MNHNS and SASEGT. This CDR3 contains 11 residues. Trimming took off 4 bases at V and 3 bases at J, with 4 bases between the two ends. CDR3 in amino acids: CASSAFYEQYF. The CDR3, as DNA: TGTGCCAGCAGTGCCTTCTACGAGCAGTACTTC.

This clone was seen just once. CDR3: CASTPGGKGVGTEAFF. In DNA, the CDR3 is TGTGCCAGTACTCCAGGGGGGAAGGGAGTAGGGACTGAAGCTTTCTTT. The chain carries TRBV19 and TRBJ1-1; 7 positions match TRBD1. J was trimmed by 5 bases and V by 7 bases; bases with no gene match: 16. Germline values: CDR1 LNHDA, CDR2 SQIVND (reference sequence). CDR3 length: 16 residues.

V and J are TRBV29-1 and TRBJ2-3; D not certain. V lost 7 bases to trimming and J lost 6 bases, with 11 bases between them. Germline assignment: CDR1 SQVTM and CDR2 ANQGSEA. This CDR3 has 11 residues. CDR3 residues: CSAPAEDTQYF. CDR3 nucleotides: TGCAGCGCCCCGGCGGAGGATACGCAGTATTTT.

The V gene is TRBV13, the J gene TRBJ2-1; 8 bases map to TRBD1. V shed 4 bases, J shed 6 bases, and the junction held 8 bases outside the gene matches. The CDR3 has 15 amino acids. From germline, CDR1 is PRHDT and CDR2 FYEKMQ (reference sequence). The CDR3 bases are TGTGCCAGCAGCTCTGTCGACAGGGGAACCAATGAGCAGTTCTTC. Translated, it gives CASSSVDRGTNEQFF.

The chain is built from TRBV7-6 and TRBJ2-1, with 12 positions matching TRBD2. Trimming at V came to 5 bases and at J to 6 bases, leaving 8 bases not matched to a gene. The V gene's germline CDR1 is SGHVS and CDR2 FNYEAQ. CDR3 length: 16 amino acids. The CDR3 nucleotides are TGTGCCAGCAGCACTCGCTGGACTAGCGGGACCAATGAGCAGTTCTTC. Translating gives CASSTRWTSGTNEQFF.

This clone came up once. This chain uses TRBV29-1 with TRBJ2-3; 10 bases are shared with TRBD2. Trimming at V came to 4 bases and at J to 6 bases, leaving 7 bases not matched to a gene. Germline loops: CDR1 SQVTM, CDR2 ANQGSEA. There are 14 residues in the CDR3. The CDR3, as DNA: TGCAGCGTTGTCGGTCTAGCGGGAGTGGATACGCAGTATTTT. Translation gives CSVVGLAGVDTQYF.

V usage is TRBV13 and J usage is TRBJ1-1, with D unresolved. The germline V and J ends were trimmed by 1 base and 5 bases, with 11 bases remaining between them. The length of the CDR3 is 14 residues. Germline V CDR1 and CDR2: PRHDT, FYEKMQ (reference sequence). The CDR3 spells CASSLEGGDTEAFF. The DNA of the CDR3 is TGTGCCAGCAGCTTAGAAGGAGGTGATACTGAAGCTTTCTTT.

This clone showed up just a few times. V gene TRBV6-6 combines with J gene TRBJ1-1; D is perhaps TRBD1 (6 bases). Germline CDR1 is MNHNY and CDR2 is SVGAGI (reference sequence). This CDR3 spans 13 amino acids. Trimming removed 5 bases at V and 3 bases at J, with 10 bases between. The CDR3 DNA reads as TGTGCCAGCAGTCAACAGGGTCACACTGAAGCTTTCTTT. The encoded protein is CASSQQGHTEAFF.

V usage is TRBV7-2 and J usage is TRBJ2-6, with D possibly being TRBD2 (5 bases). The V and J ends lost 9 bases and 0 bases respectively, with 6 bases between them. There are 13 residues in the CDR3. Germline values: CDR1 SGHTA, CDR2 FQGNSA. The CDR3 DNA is TGTGCCAGACGGGGCTCTGGGGCCAACGTCCTGACTTTC. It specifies CARRGSGANVLTF.

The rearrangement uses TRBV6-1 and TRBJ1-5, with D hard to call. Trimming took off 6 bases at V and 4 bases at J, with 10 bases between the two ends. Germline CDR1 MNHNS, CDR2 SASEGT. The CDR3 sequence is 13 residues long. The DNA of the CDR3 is TGTGCCAGCAGCGAGACTGAGAATCAGCCCCAGCATTTT. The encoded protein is CASSETENQPQHF.

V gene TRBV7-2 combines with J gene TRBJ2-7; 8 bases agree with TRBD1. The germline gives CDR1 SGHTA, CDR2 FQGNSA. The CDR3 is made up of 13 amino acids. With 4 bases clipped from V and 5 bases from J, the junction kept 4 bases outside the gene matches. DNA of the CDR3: TGTGCCAGCAGCTCAGGGGGCAGGAACGAGCAGTACTTC. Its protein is CASSSGGRNEQYF.

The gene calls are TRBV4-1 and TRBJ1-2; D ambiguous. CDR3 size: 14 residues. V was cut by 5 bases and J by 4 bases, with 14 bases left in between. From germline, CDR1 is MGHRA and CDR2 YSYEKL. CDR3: CASSYQVNSYGYTF. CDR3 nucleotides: TGCGCCAGCAGCTACCAGGTCAATAGCTATGGCTACACCTTC.

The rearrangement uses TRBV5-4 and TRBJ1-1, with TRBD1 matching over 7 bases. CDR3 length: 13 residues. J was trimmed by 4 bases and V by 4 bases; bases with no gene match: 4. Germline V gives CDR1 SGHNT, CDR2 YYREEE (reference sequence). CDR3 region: CASSSRQGTEAFF. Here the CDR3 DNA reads TGTGCCAGCAGCAGTAGACAGGGCACTGAAGCTTTCTTT.

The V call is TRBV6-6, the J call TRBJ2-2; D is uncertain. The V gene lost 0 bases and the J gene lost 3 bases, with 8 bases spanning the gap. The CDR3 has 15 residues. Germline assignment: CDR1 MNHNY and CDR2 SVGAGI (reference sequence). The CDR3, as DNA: TGTGCCAGCAGTTACTCCCTGCAGGACACCGGGGAGCTGTTTTTT. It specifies CASSYSLQDTGELFF.